This T cell receptor (beta chain) was observed in a study of blood T cell repertoires in COVID-19. Study at large: Samples of COVID-19 (acute and convalescent) were obtained from the United States, Italy and Spain. Nucleic acid was either cDNA or gDNA, and it came from T cells, B-cell-depleted T cells, or PBMCs.

As processed by the authors: Estimation of nucleated cell counts was performed using reference gene primer amplification. This table comes from immunoSEQ multiplex PCR, and its TCRdb copy is limited to in-frame clones, with some not included. V and J calls and clone size are copied from that table; D and trimming were computed from the DNA. The sample includes about 210,000 clones, approximately 80% of them seen just once. About this clone itself: One base away lies a much larger clone, so this may be a sequencing read error. At the DNA level, this CDR3 is encoded by other sequences in the same sample as well.

Germline V gene sequence: CDR1 LGHDT, CDR2 YNNKEL (reference sequence). V was shortened by 1 base and J by 7 bases, with 5 bases between the two germline ends. The CDR3 has 12 amino acids. Individuals drawn from approximately 26 US areas were roughly 18 to 89 years old. V and J are TRBV3-1 (or the pseudogene TRBV3-2) and TRBJ1-5; D unresolved. The sequenced sample consisted of PBMCs or T cells enriched from blood (not recorded which). The sequence was obtained from a man in his thirties or forties with acute COVID-19. The CDR3 nucleotides read TGTGCCAGCAGCCAAGGAGAACAGCCCCAGCATTTT. Translating gives CASSQGEQPQHF.